This TCR beta chain derives from a study of blood T cell repertoires in COVID-19. Turning to the study itself: Both acute and convalescent COVID-19 samples were obtained from the United States, Italy and Spain.

Original analysis: It was from reference gene primer amplification that nucleated cell counts were estimated. Generated by immunoSEQ multiplex PCR, the TCRdb table keeps only in-frame clones and is missing some. V and J calls and clone size come straight from that table; D and trimming were deduced from the DNA. The sample contains approximately 300,000 clones, around 87% of which appear only once. Sequencing was done on a sample of peripheral blood. The receptor was derived from a woman in her forties or fifties who had recovered from COVID-19.

The CDR3 sequence is CASSPLDRGIRNTIYF. CDR3 DNA sequence: TGTGCCAGCTCACCCTTGGACAGGGGGATCAGAAACACCATATATTTT. The chain recombines TRBV18 with TRBJ1-3; 10 bases line up with TRBD1. The CDR3 contains 16 residues. In germline, CDR1 is KGHSH, CDR2 LQKENI. The V gene end was trimmed by 3 bases and the J gene end by 5 bases; junction bases not matched to a gene: 7.